These T cell receptor beta chains were read from a single sample in a study of shared clonotypes between healthy human individuals. TCRdb's copy holds only in-frame clones and misses some; the assay was immunoSEQ multiplex PCR. The sample lists 1.4 million or so clones, approximately 98.5% occurring once. The specimen was naive CD4+ T cells sorted from blood. The receptors shown here come from a man in his thirties or forties in good health. The CDR3 runs from the conserved cysteine through the conserved F or W. Each record gives: D gene, V gene, J gene, clone size, CDR3 protein, CDR3 DNA. D genes are given only for firm matches. Some rows mark clone size as missing; the rest say once, few, many or name a class of expanded clone.

>TRBD1|TRBV4-3|TRBJ2-7|NA
CASSLLLQGDYEQYF
TGCGCCAGCAGCCTCCTTCTCCAGGGGGACTACGAGCAGTACTTC
>NA|TRBV28|TRBJ2-3|NA
CASSQNRDTDTQYF
TGTGCCAGCAGCCAAAACAGGGACACAGATACGCAGTATTTT
>NA|TRBV19|TRBJ2-5|once
CASSNRNFQETQYF
TGTGCCAGTAGTAATCGGAATTTTCAAGAGACCCAGTACTTC
>TRBD2|TRBV18|TRBJ2-3|NA
CASSSKTSGYTDTQYF
TGTGCCAGCTCATCTAAAACTAGCGGGTACACAGATACGCAGTATTTT
>NA|TRBV7-9|TRBJ2-5|NA
CASSSGFGETQYF
TGTGCCAGCAGCTCAGGGTTCGGAGAGACCCAGTACTTC
>TRBD2|TRBV5-1|TRBJ2-5|NA
CASSLELAGETQYF
TGCGCCAGCAGCTTGGAATTAGCGGGAGAGACCCAGTACTTC
>NA|TRBV28|TRBJ1-5|once
CASSLVSQPQHF
TGTGCCAGCAGTTTAGTATCTCAGCCCCAGCATTTT
>NA|TRBV5-6|TRBJ2-7|NA
CASSSRSQVNYEQYF
TGTGCCAGCAGCTCGAGGTCGCAGGTGAACTACGAGCAGTACTTC
>NA|TRBV7-9|TRBJ1-3|NA
CASSLGGLGNTIYF
TGTGCCAGCAGCTTGGGGGGTCTTGGAAACACCATATATTTT
>NA|TRBV28|TRBJ2-7|NA
CASSLSRISYEQYF
TGTGCCAGCAGTTTATCTCGAATCTCCTACGAGCAGTACTTC
>TRBD1|TRBV27|TRBJ2-7|once
CASSFRDRDHEQYF
TGTGCCAGCAGTTTCCGGGACAGGGATCACGAGCAGTACTTC
>NA|TRBV2|TRBJ2-2|NA
CASSEAPTNTGELFF
TGTGCCAGCAGTGAAGCGCCGACGAACACCGGGGAGCTGTTTTTT
>NA|TRBV5-1|TRBJ1-1|NA
CASSQQMNTEAFF
TGCGCCAGCAGCCAACAAATGAACACTGAAGCTTTCTTT
>NA|TRBV28|TRBJ2-7|NA
CASSSRPGGTYEQYF
TGTGCCAGCAGTTCCCGGCCGGGGGGCACCTACGAGCAGTACTTC